Listed here are 8 T cell receptor beta chains from one sample, sequenced in a study of blood T cell repertoires in COVID-19. Libraries were prepared by immunoSEQ multiplex PCR; TCRdb keeps only in-frame clonotypes and omits some of them. The repertoire consists of about 180,000 clones, with 60% to 80% occurring once and the leading ten covering roughly 28%. The sample was peripheral blood. Receptors originate from a woman in her seventies with acute or convalescent COVID-19.

The J gene is TRBJ2-1, the V gene TRBV10-2; the match to TRBD2 covers 9 bases. The CDR3 loop spans 16 amino acids. The germline V gene encodes CDR1 WSHSY and CDR2 SAAADI. V lost 6 bases and J lost 5; bases outside the gene matches: 11. The CDR3 is CASRASGSGRNNEQFF. In nucleotides, the CDR3 is TGCGCCAGCAGGGCCTCGGGTAGCGGGAGAAACAATGAGCAGTTCTTC.

The chain has TRBV10-2 and TRBJ2-1, with TRBD2 identical over 10 bases. The V segment lost 6 bases and the J segment 4 bases; nucleotides outside the gene matches: 6. The length of the CDR3 is 15 residues. Germline values: CDR1 WSHSY, CDR2 SAAADI. The CDR3 is CASRATSGEYNEQFF. CDR3 DNA: TGCGCCAGCAGGGCAACTAGCGGGGAATACAATGAGCAGTTCTTC.

The chain has TRBV7-3 and TRBJ2-2; possible D gene TRBD1, 5 bases. Trimming left V 5 bases short and J 6 bases short, with 16 bases between. Germline CDR1 SGHTA, CDR2 FQGTGA. The CDR3 extends over 15 amino acids. This chain's CDR3 is CASSMTPGRAGELFF. Written as DNA, the CDR3 is TGTGCCAGCAGCATGACCCCGGGCAGGGCCGGGGAGCTGTTTTTT.

This clone has only a few counts. The V call is TRBV7-9, the J call TRBJ1-3; a weak D match, TRBD1 (5 bases). This CDR3 spans 18 amino acids. Between the trimmed V and J ends, which lost 1 base and 0 bases, there was a span of 16 bases. CDR1 SEHNR and CDR2 FQNEAQ come from the germline V gene (reference sequence). The CDR3 is CASSLGPLRQSSGNTIYF. CDR3 bases: TGTGCCAGCAGCTTAGGCCCTTTGAGACAGTCCTCTGGAAACACCATATATTTT.

The rearrangement links TRBV7-3 to TRBJ2-3; the match to TRBD2 covers 10 bases. With 3 bases clipped from V and 3 bases from J, the junction kept 0 bases outside the gene matches. Germline V lookup: CDR1 SGHTA, CDR2 FQGTGA. This CDR3 comprises 14 residues. CDR3 residues: CASSFSGRTDTQYF. CDR3 sequence (DNA): TGTGCCAGCAGCTTTAGCGGGAGGACAGATACGCAGTATTTT.

Written as DNA, the CDR3 is TGTGCCAGCAGCTTACTGCCGGGACTATCCTACAATGAGCAGTTCTTC. It yields the protein CASSLLPGLSYNEQFF. The rearrangement links TRBV11-2 to TRBJ2-1, with TRBD2 matching over 7 bases. Unmatched junction bases numbered 5, after V lost 2 bases and J lost 1 base. Germline loops: CDR1 SGHAT, CDR2 FQNNGV. The CDR3 length is 16 residues.

The chain carries TRBV3-1 (or the pseudogene TRBV3-2) and TRBJ1-2; D gene ambiguous. In germline, CDR1 is LGHDT, CDR2 YNNKEL (reference sequence). Between the trimmed V and J ends, which lost 1 base and 5 bases, there was a span of 8 bases. The CDR3 length is 13 residues. The CDR3 here is CASSQAAEYGYTF. CDR3 DNA: TGTGCCAGCAGCCAAGCGGCGGAATATGGCTACACCTTC.

The V gene is TRBV5-1, the J gene TRBJ2-5, with D possibly TRBD2 on 5 matching bases. V was shortened by 0 bases and J by 2 bases, with 11 bases between the two germline ends. The CDR3 consists of 15 residues. CDR1 is SGHRS and CDR2 is YFSETQ in the germline V gene. CDR3 in amino acids: CASSLATGWQETQYF. CDR3 coding DNA: TGCGCCAGCAGCTTGGCGACGGGATGGCAAGAGACCCAGTACTTC.